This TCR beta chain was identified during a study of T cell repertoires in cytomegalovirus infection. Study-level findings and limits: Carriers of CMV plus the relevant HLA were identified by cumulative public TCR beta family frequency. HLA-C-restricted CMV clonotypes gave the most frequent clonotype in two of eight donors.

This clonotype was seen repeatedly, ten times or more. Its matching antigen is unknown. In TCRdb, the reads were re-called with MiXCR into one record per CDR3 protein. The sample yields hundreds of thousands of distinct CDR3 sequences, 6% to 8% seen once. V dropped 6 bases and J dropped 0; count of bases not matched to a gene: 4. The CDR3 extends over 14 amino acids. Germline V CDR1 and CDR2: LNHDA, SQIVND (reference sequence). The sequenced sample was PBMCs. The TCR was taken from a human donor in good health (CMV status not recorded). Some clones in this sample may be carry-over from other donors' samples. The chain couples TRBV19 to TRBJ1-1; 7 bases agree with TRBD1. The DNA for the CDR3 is TGTGCCAGTAGGCCCGGGACAGTGAACACTGAAGCTTTCTTT. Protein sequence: CASRPGTVNTEAFF.